This note documents a single T cell receptor (beta chain) sequence. The antigen is unknown. Germline V gene sequence: CDR1 MDHEN, CDR2 SYDVKM. There are 13 residues in the CDR3. Between the trimmed V and J ends, which lost 8 bases and 7 bases, there was a span of 14 bases. These data belong to a study of T cell responses to AZD1222 COVID-19 vaccine. General study points: It should be noted that donors were predominantly white British and more often female, and clonal diversity was possibly underestimated.

Sequenced by immunoSEQ multiplex PCR; TCRdb stores in-frame clones only, minus some. Here the sample spans 190,000 or so clones, more than 85% being singletons. Second-dose intervals near 4 or 12 weeks were combined. The clonotype comes from an adult who received the AZD1222 COVID-19 vaccine. Here the sequenced sample was peripheral blood, taken 28 days after the second AZD1222 dose. The chain has TRBV28 and TRBJ2-2, with D possibly matching TRBD2 (6 bases). This CDR3 is CASRSRGNGELFF. The CDR3 DNA follows: TGTGCCAGCCGGTCGCGGGGTAACGGGGAGCTGTTTTTT.